This passage covers 10 T cell receptor beta chains from one sample sequenced in a study of read filtering for tumor transcriptome and immune sequencing. This library used around 400 ng RNA and molecular barcoded adaptors spanning alpha/delta and beta/gamma chains. MiXCR, applied by TCRdb to the reads, yields one record per CDR3 protein. The sample has fewer than 90,000 distinct CDR3 sequences, 12% seen once. What was sequenced was a population of CD138-negative cells sorted from bone marrow. The receptors stem from a donor over 35 with multiple myeloma.

This clonotype was counted ten times or more. This rearrangement joins TRBV12-3 or TRBV12-4 to TRBJ2-1; 10 bases are a match to TRBD1. Losses at the gene ends were 5 bases for V and 9 bases for J; bases not matched to a gene: 16. The CDR3 contains 17 residues. CDR3 nucleotides: TGTGCCAGCAGTGCCGAGGCCGGGACAGGGGCCTTTATTGAGCAGTTCTTC. Protein sequence: CASSAEAGTGAFIEQFF.

This clonotype was counted ten times or more. The chain employs TRBV28 and TRBJ2-1; D uncertain. CDR1 is MDHEN and CDR2 is SYDVKM in the germline V gene. CDR3 length equals 11 residues. V lost 6 bases and J lost 9, with 9 bases in between. CDR3 nucleotide sequence: TGTGCCAGCAGGGGTCGGAGTGAGCAGTTCTTC. This encodes CASRGRSEQFF.

This clonotype was picked up many times. The chain is built from TRBV5-1 and TRBJ2-3; D unresolved. The V end was cut by 5 bases, the J end by 0 bases, with 10 bases between. Per the germline V gene, CDR1 is SGHRS and CDR2 is YFSETQ. The CDR3 totals 14 residues. DNA for the CDR3: TGCGCCAGCAGGTTACAAACTAGCACAGATACGCAGTATTTT. It translates to CASRLQTSTDTQYF.

This clonotype has more than one count but fewer than ten. The chain couples TRBV28 to TRBJ2-1, with 8 bases that match TRBD1. With V trimmed by 4 bases and J by 2 bases, 7 bases remained unmatched. CDR3 length: 16 amino acids. CDR1 MDHEN and CDR2 SYDVKM come from the germline V gene. CDR3 nucleotides: TGTGCCAGCAGTTCCGGACAGGGCGGTGCCTACAATGAGCAGTTCTTC. Protein sequence: CASSSGQGGAYNEQFF.

With respect to this clonotype: Sequence at one end of the junction differs from germline and may be a read error. The chain combines TRBV7-9 with TRBJ2-5; 7 bases map to TRBD1. The germline V gene has CDR1 SEHNR and CDR2 FQNEAQ (reference sequence). The length of the CDR3 is 14 residues. As DNA, the CDR3 is TGTGCCAGCAGCGGGGGACAGAAACAAGGGACCCAGTACTTC. Its protein is CASSGGQKQGTQYF.

This clonotype was found many times. The J gene is TRBJ2-2, the V gene TRBV20-1, with a weak D call TRBD1 (7 bases). This CDR3 comprises 15 residues. The V gene lost 1 base and the J gene lost 5 bases, with 14 bases spanning the gap. Germline values: CDR1 DFQATT, CDR2 SNEGSKA (reference sequence). In nucleotides, the CDR3 is TGCAGTGCTAGAGCCAGACAGGGAGGTACCGGGGAGCTGTTTTTT. Translation: CSARARQGGTGELFF.

With respect to this clonotype: This could be a read error, since a much larger clone is one nucleotide away. This chain joins TRBV5-1 and TRBJ2-5, with a weak D call TRBD1 (5 bases). The V gene's germline CDR1 is SGHRS and CDR2 YFSETQ. The CDR3 extends over 12 amino acids. V was shortened by 7 bases and J by 1 base, with 8 bases between the two germline ends. The CDR3 protein is CASSTVQETQYF. CDR3 DNA: TGCGCCAGCTCGACAGTCCAAGAGACCCAGTACTTC.

This clonotype was seen ten or more times. The V call is TRBV28, the J call TRBJ2-7; possible D gene TRBD1, 6 bases. The germline V gene encodes CDR1 MDHEN and CDR2 SYDVKM. The V end lost 2 bases, the J end lost 2 bases, and 13 bases lay between the germline ends. The CDR3 is 15 amino acids. CDR3 in DNA: TGTGCCAGCAGTTTAGGGGGCGGTTTCACCTACGAGCAGTACTTC. Its translation: CASSLGGGFTYEQYF. Using reference TRBV28 and TRBJ2-7 for the parts outside the CDR3, the full variable domain is DVKVTQSSRYLVKRTGEKVFLECVQDMDHENMFWYRQDPGLGLRLIYFSYDVKMKEKGDIPEGYSVSREKKERFSLILESASTNQTSMYLCASSLGGGFTYEQYFGPGTRLTVT.

As for this clonotype: A much more abundant neighbour one base away suggests this may be a read error. The V gene is TRBV2, the J gene TRBJ2-7; D is perhaps TRBD2 (5 bases). The germline V gene encodes CDR1 SNHLY and CDR2 FYNNEI. Trimming removed 5 bases from V and 5 bases from J, with 13 bases in between. This CDR3 is 13 amino acids long. The CDR3 is CASSLFEGDEQYF. CDR3 DNA sequence: TGTGCCAGCAGTTTATTCGAGGGCGACGAGCAGTACTTC.

This clonotype showed up just a few times. The chain employs TRBV28 and TRBJ2-7; TRBD2 aligns across 8 bases. Trimming at V came to 8 bases and at J to 4 bases, leaving 7 bases not matched to a gene. Germline CDR1 MDHEN, CDR2 SYDVKM. This CDR3 is 13 amino acids long. The chain's CDR3 is CASLAGGGYEQYF. The CDR3 DNA reads TGTGCCAGCCTTGCCGGGGGGGGATACGAGCAGTACTTC.